Shown below are 10 T cell receptor beta chains from a single sample sequenced in a study of T cell clones after liver transplantation. Some clones are missing from TCRdb's copy, which holds only in-frame ones; the method was immunoSEQ multiplex PCR. Of approximately 55,000 clones detected, about 70% appear once; the ten largest clones hold about 15%. The sample here was CD4+ T cells from blood, taken before liver transplant. The receptors originated from a human donor who received a liver transplant.

This clone was detected only a few times. The chain employs TRBV4-1 and TRBJ2-1; perhaps TRBD1 as D (5 bases). The CDR3 is made up of 16 amino acids. Germline V gene sequence: CDR1 MGHRA, CDR2 YSYEKL. Trimming stripped 4 bases from V and 4 bases from J, with 17 bases between. This chain's CDR3 is CASSRPGRTPYNEQFF. The CDR3 nucleotides read TGCGCCAGCAGCCGCCCCGGACGGACACCGTACAATGAGCAGTTCTTC.

With respect to this clone: The sample has other DNA sequences that encode this CDR3 too. The chain employs TRBV7-9 and TRBJ1-6; 10 positions match TRBD1. The CDR3 runs to 15 residues. V shed 3 bases, J shed 7 bases, and the junction held 3 bases outside the gene matches. CDR1 and CDR2 (germline): SEHNR, FQNEAQ (reference sequence). CDR3 residues: CASSLTGGRNSPLHF. Here the CDR3 DNA reads TGTGCCAGCAGCTTGACAGGGGGCAGGAATTCACCCCTCCACTTT.

This rearrangement joins TRBV4-1 to TRBJ2-3, with 8 bases that match TRBD1. The V and J ends lost 4 bases and 5 bases, in that order; junction bases with no gene match: 8. Germline values: CDR1 MGHRA, CDR2 YSYEKL. CDR3 size: 15 residues. CDR3 in amino acids: CASSPRDRREDTQYF. As DNA, the CDR3 is TGCGCCAGCAGCCCCCGGGACAGGAGAGAAGATACGCAGTATTTT.

The chain combines TRBV10-1 with TRBJ1-1; D unresolved. Per the germline V gene, CDR1 is WNHNN and CDR2 is SYGVQD (reference sequence). Trimming took 0 bases from V and 4 from J, leaving 6 bases between them. CDR3 length: 13 amino acids. For the CDR3, the DNA is TGCGCCAGCAGTGAGTCGGCTGGCACTGAAGCTTTCTTT. It encodes CASSESAGTEAFF.

In its sample, this clone was seen a few times. The V and J genes are TRBV7-3 and TRBJ2-1; 10 bases agree with TRBD2. This CDR3 contains 15 residues. Trimming cost V 1 base and J 6 bases; bases outside gene matches: 3. The germline gives CDR1 SGHTA, CDR2 FQGTGA. The CDR3 protein is CASSLILAGVNEQFF. The CDR3 DNA is TGTGCCAGCAGCTTAATCCTAGCGGGGGTCAATGAGCAGTTCTTC.

V and J are TRBV9 and TRBJ1-3; D unclear. Looked up from germline, CDR1 is SGDLS and CDR2 is YYNGEE. The CDR3 is 15 residues long. Trimming removed 0 bases from V and 0 bases from J, with 7 bases in between. The CDR3 loop is CASSVGYDSGNTIYF. CDR3 sequence (DNA): TGTGCCAGCAGCGTAGGCTACGACTCTGGAAACACCATATATTTT.

In nucleotides, the CDR3 is TGCGCCAGCAGCCAAGATCAGGGCGGATCGCTTGGCTACACCTTC. Protein: CASSQDQGGSLGYTF. This chain uses TRBV4-1 with TRBJ1-2; a weak D match, TRBD1 (5 bases). The CDR3 covers 15 residues. The germline gives CDR1 MGHRA, CDR2 YSYEKL. V dropped 0 bases and J dropped 7 bases, with 15 bases sitting between them.

The chain links TRBV15 to TRBJ1-1, with D tentatively TRBD1 (5 bases). Trimming removed 0 bases from V and 6 bases from J, with 8 bases in between. The CDR3 extends over 13 amino acids. The germline gives CDR1 LNHNV, CDR2 YYDKDF (reference sequence). As DNA, the CDR3 is TGTGCCACCAGCAGAGATGCGGGGGCTGAAGCTTTCTTT. Its translation: CATSRDAGAEAFF.

V and J are TRBV30 and TRBJ1-4, with D unclear. The germline V gene encodes CDR1 GTSNPN and CDR2 SVGIG (reference sequence). CDR3 length: 13 amino acids. Trimming took off 2 bases at V and 10 bases at J, with 14 bases between the two ends. The CDR3 nucleotides are TGTGCCTGGAGTACTGGAACAGTGGGAAAACTGTTTTTT. This sequence encodes CAWSTGTVGKLFF.

The gene calls are TRBV7-9 and TRBJ2-5; D is possibly TRBD2 (7 bases). From germline, CDR1 is SEHNR and CDR2 FQNEAQ (reference sequence). V was trimmed by 5 bases and J by 5 bases, leaving 18 bases between them. The CDR3 contains 15 residues. This chain's CDR3 is CASSPTRGGGETQYF. The CDR3, as DNA: TGTGCCAGCAGCCCGACGAGGGGGGGAGGGGAGACCCAGTACTTC.